This T cell receptor beta chain was retrieved from a study of T cells in Graves' hyperthyroidism and ophthalmopathy. Study-level information: At initial diagnosis, before any treatment had begun, peripheral blood was obtained. Whole-study results and caveats: Stable hyperthyroidism and ophthalmopathy were separated using 13 V-J signatures.

RNA transcripts gave rise to amplified TCR beta CDR3 regions. The HTBI primer set drove a first-round RT-PCR of the TCR CDR3. TCRdb reprocessed the multiplex PCR reads via MiXCR and lists one record per CDR3 protein. Of hundreds of thousands of distinct CDR3 sequences listed, roughly 14% were seen once; the top ten hold 13%. CDR1 and CDR2 from the germline V gene are MGHRA and YSYEKL. The CDR3 has 15 amino acids. Between the trimmed V and J ends, which lost 3 bases and 9 bases, there was a span of 18 bases. This clonotype was counted between two and nine times. Its antigen is currently unknown. Lactation, pregnancy, other autoimmune disease or uncontrolled infection excluded patients. Used for diagnoses were clinical symptoms, serum thyroxine and TRAb, thyroid ultrasound and orbital computed tomography.

This receptor was taken from a man younger than 30 with Graves' ophthalmopathy. The V and J genes are TRBV4-1 and TRBJ2-1, with D maybe TRBD2 (6 bases). The specimen was blood. The CDR3, as DNA: TGCGCCAGCAGCCACTCTCCCCGACAGCGGGCTGAGCAGTTCTTC. This translates into CASSHSPRQRAEQFF.